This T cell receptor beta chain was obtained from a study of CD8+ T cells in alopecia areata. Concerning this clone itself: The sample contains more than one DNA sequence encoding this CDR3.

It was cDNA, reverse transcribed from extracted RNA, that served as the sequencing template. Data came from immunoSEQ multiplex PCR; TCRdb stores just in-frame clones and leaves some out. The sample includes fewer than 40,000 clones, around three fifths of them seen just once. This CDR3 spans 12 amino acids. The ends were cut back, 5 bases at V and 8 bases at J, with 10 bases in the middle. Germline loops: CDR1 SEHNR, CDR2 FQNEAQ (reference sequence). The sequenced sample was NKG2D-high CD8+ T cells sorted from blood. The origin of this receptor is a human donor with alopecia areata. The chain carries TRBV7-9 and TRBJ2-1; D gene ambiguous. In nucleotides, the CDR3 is TGTGCCAGCAGCCCTCCTGGGGATGAGCAGTTCTTC. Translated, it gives CASSPPGDEQFF.